The 14 T cell receptor beta chains presented below share a single source sample, sequenced in a study of control samples from healthy donors and cancer patients (dated by TCRdb to 2019 to 2021). Receptors were amplified or captured by the immunoSEQ multiplex PCR assay. TCRdb obtained this table from immuneACCESS and retained in-frame rearrangements with V and J assigned. These tables miss some clones; where compared with another copy, unresolved V genes account for less than half of the shortfall, and the remainder is unexplained. For this sample the table gives 150,000 to 200,000 clones, of which roughly 92% were detected only once. The ten biggest clones cover about 1.5% of the sample. Material: blood. The receptor source for this set is a woman between 18 and 29 years old in good health.

The chain combines TRBV5-1 with TRBJ1-2; D is perhaps TRBD1 (5 bases). This CDR3 contains 14 residues. Germline CDR1 is SGHRS and CDR2 is YFSETQ. The germline V and J ends were trimmed by 3 bases and 2 bases, with 11 bases remaining between them. CDR3 sequence (DNA): TGCGCCAGCAGCTGGGGGTCAGGGAACTATGGCTACACCTTC. It specifies CASSWGSGNYGYTF.

This chain uses TRBV20-1 with TRBJ2-7; D not certain. Germline V gene sequence: CDR1 DFQATT, CDR2 SNEGSKA (reference sequence). This CDR3 is built from 11 residues. Trimming cost V 6 bases and J 4 bases, with 10 bases left between them. The CDR3 nucleotides read TGCAGTGCCCGAGACCAGTACGAGCAGTACTTC. Translation: CSARDQYEQYF.

V gene TRBV19 combines with J gene TRBJ1-6; TRBD1 might be the D (5 bases). V was pared by 5 bases and J by 0 bases, with 8 bases between. This CDR3 comprises 15 residues. Germline CDR1 is LNHDA and CDR2 is SQIVND (reference sequence). CDR3 amino acids: CASSRQFSYNSPLHF. CDR3 bases: TGTGCCAGTAGTCGACAGTTCTCCTATAATTCACCCCTCCACTTT.

V and J are TRBV28 and TRBJ2-7; TRBD2 might be the D (5 bases). CDR1 is MDHEN, CDR2 SYDVKM, per germline. The CDR3 extends over 11 amino acids. V gave up 5 bases and J gave up 6 bases, with 8 bases separating them. The CDR3 region has the DNA TGTGCCAGCAGTACTAGGCCCGAGCAGTACTTC. Encoded protein: CASSTRPEQYF.

The V gene is TRBV14, the J gene TRBJ2-7; D might be TRBD1 or TRBD2, each matching 6 bases. The CDR3 loop spans 17 amino acids. The ends were cut back, 0 bases at V and 6 bases at J, with 21 bases in the middle. Germline V gene lookup returns CDR1 SGHDN and CDR2 FVKESK. This CDR3 is CASSQDRIRGLSSEQYF. For the CDR3, the DNA is TGTGCCAGCAGCCAAGATAGAATTCGGGGGCTAAGTTCCGAGCAGTACTTC.

Worth noting for this clone: Other DNA sequences in this specimen translate into the identical CDR3. The chain carries TRBV12-3 or TRBV12-4 and TRBJ2-1; D unclear. The CDR3 is 11 residues long. The V end lost 2 bases, the J end lost 6 bases, and 2 bases lay between the germline ends. This chain's CDR3 is CASSLINEQFF. CDR3 coding DNA: TGTGCCAGCAGTTTAATCAATGAGCAGTTCTTC.

The gene calls are TRBV7-2 and TRBJ2-6, with a possible D match to TRBD1 (5 bases). This CDR3 has 19 amino acids. Trimming shortened V by 0 bases and J by 2 bases, and 17 bases separated the two germline ends. CDR1 and CDR2 (germline): SGHTA, FQGNSA. DNA of the CDR3: TGTGCCAGCAGCTTAGCGAAATGGGGCGTGGGGACTGGGGCCAACGTCCTGACTTTC. It encodes CASSLAKWGVGTGANVLTF.

The rearrangement joins TRBV28 to TRBJ2-1, with 9 nucleotides matching TRBD2. The length of the CDR3 is 16 residues. Trimming removed 5 bases from V and 9 bases from J; junction bases left unmatched: 14. The germline V gene encodes CDR1 MDHEN and CDR2 SYDVKM. The CDR3 spells CASSPLAGERDFEQFF. The CDR3 coding sequence is TGTGCCAGCAGTCCCTTAGCGGGAGAACGGGATTTTGAGCAGTTCTTC.

The chain is built from TRBV18 and TRBJ2-2, with D perhaps TRBD1 or TRBD2 (6 bases each). Between the trimmed V and J ends, which lost 0 bases and 7 bases, there was a span of 12 bases. The CDR3 is 15 amino acids. CDR1 KGHSH and CDR2 LQKENI come from the germline V gene. The CDR3 bases are TGTGCCAGCTCACCACCGTCGGGGGCTGGCGGGGAGCTGTTTTTT. Amino acid sequence: CASSPPSGAGGELFF.

The CDR3 protein is CASSGTSLTYNEQFF. The CDR3 DNA follows: TGTGCCAGCAGCGGGACTAGCTTAACCTACAATGAGCAGTTCTTC. The chain employs TRBV6-2 or TRBV6-3 and TRBJ2-1; 9 bases match TRBD2. J lost 2 bases, V lost 6 bases, and 5 bases had no gene match. The CDR3 has 15 residues. Germline values: CDR1 MNHEY, CDR2 SVGEGT.

This chain connects TRBV10-3 to TRBJ2-3; the match to TRBD2 covers 8 bases. The germline V gene encodes CDR1 ENHRY and CDR2 SYGVKD. CDR3 length equals 18 residues. The V and J ends lost 4 bases and 0 bases, in that order; junction bases with no gene match: 12. Here the CDR3 reads CAISVSGSLAGSTDTQYF. CDR3 DNA: TGTGCCATCAGTGTCTCCGGATCGCTAGCGGGCAGCACAGATACGCAGTATTTT.

This clone has only one observation. The J gene is TRBJ2-7, the V gene TRBV10-2; TRBD2 matches 10 bases. Looked up from germline, CDR1 is WSHSY and CDR2 is SAAADI. Germline trimming cut 5 bases from V and 7 bases from J; bases unmatched to any gene: 11. The CDR3 totals 15 residues. CDR3 in DNA: TGCGCCAGCAGTCTAGCTAGCGGGGGAACGTTTGAGCAGTACTTC. Amino acids: CASSLASGGTFEQYF.

The chain employs TRBV24-1 and TRBJ2-3, with D tentatively TRBD1 (5 bases). This CDR3 comprises 12 residues. From germline, CDR1 is KGHDR and CDR2 SFDVKD. V shed 10 bases and J shed 3 bases, with 10 bases lying between them. The DNA of the CDR3 is TGTGCCACAGCAGGGATAACAGATACGCAGTATTTT. It translates to CATAGITDTQYF.

This clone showed up just once. This chain connects TRBV6-2 or TRBV6-3 to TRBJ2-4; perhaps D is TRBD1 or TRBD2 (6 bases each). CDR1 is MNHEY and CDR2 is SVGEGT in the germline V gene. CDR3 length: 16 residues. Trimming shortened V by 4 bases and J by 5 bases, and 18 bases separated the two germline ends. The chain's CDR3 is CASSFPRFRGQNIQYF. DNA of the CDR3: TGTGCCAGCAGTTTCCCTCGATTTCGGGGGCAAAACATTCAGTACTTC.